Reported below is one T cell receptor (beta chain). Sequenced by immunoSEQ multiplex PCR; TCRdb stores in-frame clones only, minus some. This repertoire shows about 75,000 clones, around 84% found once; its top ten account for 20% to 25%. This sample stems from a study of blood T cell repertoires in COVID-19. The V end lost 7 bases, the J end lost 7 bases, and 12 bases lay between the germline ends. The germline V gene encodes CDR1 KGHDR and CDR2 SFDVKD. CDR3 size: 12 residues. This chain uses TRBV24-1 with TRBJ1-2; weak D call: TRBD1 (5 bases). Sample: peripheral blood. The TCR sequence derives from a woman in her forties or fifties with acute or convalescent COVID-19. The CDR3 DNA reads TGTGCCACCAGCGCGGGGGTTGGTGGCTACACCTTC. It translates to CATSAGVGGYTF.